This T cell receptor beta chain was identified in a study of monozygotic twins with inflammatory bowel disease. Regarding the study as a whole: With inverse Simpson as the measure, TCRbeta diversity was lower in IBD patients than in healthy co-twins.

Every single donor had an approximately 2.7 ml blood sample drawn. Blood samples, whole and unsorted for T cells, yielded the isolated total RNA. With regard to this clonotype: The antigen is not known.

The CDR3 contains 14 residues. Germline CDR1 is SGDLS and CDR2 is YYNGEE. There were eight separate reactions per sample in which cDNA was made. From its re-call of the 5' RACE reads, TCRdb lists each CDR3 protein once, without DNA. Here the sample table reports around 99,000 distinct CDR3 sequences. The chain employs TRBV9 and TRBJ1-5; the D gene TCRdb calls, TRBD1, cannot be checked with no DNA. This TCR derives from a human donor with ulcerative colitis or Crohn's disease, or a healthy co-twin of an affected twin (not recorded which). The sample was blood. CDR3 protein: CASSIAGAGQPQHF. The full variable domain, rest sourced from reference TRBV9 and TRBJ1-5, is DSGVTQTPKHLITATGQRVTLRCSPRSGDLSVYWYQQSLDQGLQFLIQYYNGEERAKGNILERFSAQQFPDLHSELNLSSLELGDSALYFCASSIAGAGQPQHFGDGTRLSIL.